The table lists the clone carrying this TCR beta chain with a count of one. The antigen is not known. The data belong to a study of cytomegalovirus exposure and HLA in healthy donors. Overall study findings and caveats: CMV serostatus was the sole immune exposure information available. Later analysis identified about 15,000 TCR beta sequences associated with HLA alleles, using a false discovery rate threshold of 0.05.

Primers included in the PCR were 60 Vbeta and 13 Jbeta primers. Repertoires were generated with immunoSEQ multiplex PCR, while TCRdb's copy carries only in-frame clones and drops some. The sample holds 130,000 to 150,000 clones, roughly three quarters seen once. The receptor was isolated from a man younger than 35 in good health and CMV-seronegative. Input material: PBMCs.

The CDR3 sequence: CASSQEPTSGRFGNEQFF. The CDR3 nucleotides are TGCGCCAGCAGCCAAGAACCTACTAGCGGGAGATTTGGCAATGAGCAGTTCTTC. This rearrangement joins TRBV4-1 to TRBJ2-1, with 11 bases identical to TRBD2. CDR3 length: 18 residues. Germline CDR1 is MGHRA and CDR2 is YSYEKL. The V and J ends lost 0 bases and 6 bases, in that order; junction bases with no gene match: 10.